The next 31 T cell receptor beta chains were all read from a single sample in a study of T-cell reconstitution after alpha-beta-depleted transplantation in children. Unique molecular identifiers were used to barcode this TCRbeta library. Each CDR3 protein gets one entry after TCRdb re-called the PCR reads with MiXCR. The sample lists a few hundred thousand distinct CDR3 sequences; about a tenth were seen once. Material: PBMCs from the stem cell graft donor, obtained from the stem cell graft. Receptors originate from a human donor who donated a stem cell graft to a child with acute lymphoblastic leukemia.

The chain couples TRBV30 to TRBJ1-2, with D perhaps matching TRBD1 (6 bases). There are 16 residues in the CDR3. Germline CDR1 reads GTSNPN; CDR2 reads SVGIG (reference sequence). V shed 5 bases and J shed 1 base, with 20 bases lying between them. In nucleotides, the CDR3 is TGTGCCTGGGGGGGCGAGGCGGGGGCGCGTAACTATGGCTACACCTTC. Protein product: CAWGGEAGARNYGYTF.

V usage is TRBV4-1 and J usage is TRBJ2-7; D remains unclear. Trimming pared 0 bases from V and 0 bases from J, leaving 9 bases between. CDR3 size: 15 residues. Germline assignment: CDR1 MGHRA and CDR2 YSYEKL. CDR3 in amino acids: CASSQDQWASYEQYF. In DNA form, the CDR3 reads TGCGCCAGCAGCCAAGATCAGTGGGCCTCCTACGAGCAGTACTTC.

The J gene is TRBJ2-7, the V gene TRBV5-1, with D perhaps matching TRBD1 (6 bases). V lost 4 bases and J 6 bases, leaving 17 bases between the germline ends. Germline CDR1 and CDR2: SGHRS and YFSETQ. There are 14 residues in the CDR3. The CDR3 loop reads CASSLTNRVGEQYF. In DNA form, the CDR3 reads TGCGCCAGCAGCCTAACCAACAGGGTCGGCGAGCAGTACTTC.

The rearrangement joins TRBV5-1 to TRBJ1-2, with D unclear. V gave up 4 bases and J gave up 3 bases, with 10 bases separating them. There are 13 residues in the CDR3. Germline values: CDR1 SGHRS, CDR2 YFSETQ. CDR3: CASSPEIYYGYTF. CDR3 DNA: TGCGCCAGCAGCCCAGAAATTTACTATGGCTACACCTTC.

The rearrangement joins TRBV20-1 to TRBJ2-7, with 10 nucleotides matching TRBD1. The CDR3 contains 15 residues. Germline assignment: CDR1 DFQATT and CDR2 SNEGSKA (reference sequence). The trim removed 6 bases at V and 2 bases at J, leaving 10 bases unmatched. The CDR3 sequence: CSAELGTGVAYEQYF. CDR3 nucleotide sequence: TGCAGTGCCGAGCTAGGGACAGGGGTTGCCTACGAGCAGTACTTC.

This clonotype was recorded a few times. This chain connects TRBV7-2 to TRBJ2-1, with D hard to call. The CDR3 is 13 residues long. Per the germline V gene, CDR1 is SGHTA and CDR2 is FQGNSA. Deletions cut 1 base from V and 7 bases from J, with 8 bases between. The CDR3 region has the DNA TGTGCCAGCAGCTTAGTGGGTGAAAATGAGCAGTTCTTC. Protein product: CASSLVGENEQFF.

The CDR3 bases are TGTGCCAGCAGTTCCGCTAGCGGGGTCGAGCAGTACTTC. This encodes CASSSASGVEQYF. The chain carries TRBV12-3 or TRBV12-4 and TRBJ2-7; TRBD2 matches 9 bases. The CDR3 contains 13 residues. V lost 4 bases to trimming and J lost 6 bases; unmatched junction nucleotides: 4.

The CDR3 region is CASSYPRPTGRRSHEQFF. In DNA, the CDR3 is TGTGCCAGCAGTTACCCCCGGCCTACCGGGAGAAGGAGCCATGAGCAGTTCTTC. This chain joins TRBV6-2 or TRBV6-3 and TRBJ2-1, with D possibly being TRBD2 (6 bases). Germline assignment: CDR1 MNHEY and CDR2 SVGEGT. V lost 2 bases and J lost 8, with 25 bases in between. This CDR3 has 18 amino acids.

There are a few counts of this clonotype. The V and J genes are TRBV27 and TRBJ2-7; D not certain. Germline V gene sequence: CDR1 MNHEY, CDR2 SMNVEV (reference sequence). The CDR3 consists of 15 residues. With 2 bases removed from V and 2 bases from J, the gap between germline ends came to 13 bases. CDR3 nucleotide sequence: TGTGCCAGCAGTTTAAACCGGGTCCCGACCTACGAGCAGTACTTC. Its protein is CASSLNRVPTYEQYF.

The chain employs TRBV7-9 and TRBJ1-2, with TRBD1 as a possible D gene (5 bases). V gave up 5 bases and J gave up 5 bases, with 18 bases separating them. Germline V gives CDR1 SEHNR, CDR2 FQNEAQ (reference sequence). The length of the CDR3 is 15 residues. The CDR3 region has the DNA TGTGCCAGCAGCGGAGGGGCGGGTCCCGAATATGGCTACACCTTC. Translation: CASSGGAGPEYGYTF.

This clonotype was seen a few times. V gene TRBV4-3 combines with J gene TRBJ1-2; D unclear. V was clipped by 1 base and J by 0 bases, with 6 bases between them. Germline loops: CDR1 LGHNA, CDR2 YSLEER. The CDR3 has 14 amino acids. CDR3 in amino acids: CASSQGVSNYGYTF. The CDR3 bases are TGCGCCAGCAGCCAAGGGGTATCTAACTATGGCTACACCTTC.

This clonotype was counted at least ten times. This sequence joins TRBV7-2 and TRBJ2-7; 8 bases match TRBD2. The CDR3 is 13 residues long. Germline-derived CDR1 and CDR2 are SGHTA and FQGNSA. V lost 5 bases and J lost 4; bases outside the gene matches: 4. DNA for the CDR3: TGTGCCAGCAGCGCCACTAGCGGTTACGAGCAGTACTTC. It specifies CASSATSGYEQYF.

Many counts were recorded for this clonotype. This chain uses TRBV5-1 with TRBJ1-2, with a weak D call TRBD1 (5 bases). Germline loops: CDR1 SGHRS, CDR2 YFSETQ. CDR3 length equals 14 residues. The V end lost 1 base, the J end lost 8 bases, and 15 bases lay between the germline ends. The CDR3 coding sequence is TGCGCCAGCAGCTTGACGGGACCCCTGGGGGGCTACACCTTC. Its translation is CASSLTGPLGGYTF.

This chain links TRBV29-1 with TRBJ2-3; 9 nucleotides line up with TRBD1. The length of the CDR3 is 14 residues. Germline CDR1 is SQVTM and CDR2 is ANQGSEA. The J segment lost 2 bases and the V segment lost 6 bases, leaving 6 bases of the junction unmatched. This CDR3 reads CSVDGQGYTDTQYF. As DNA, the CDR3 is TGCAGCGTAGACGGACAGGGGTACACAGATACGCAGTATTTT.

The table lists this clonotype with a few counts. The chain uses TRBV29-1 and TRBJ2-5; TRBD2 agrees at 14 bases. Losses at the gene ends were 6 bases for V and 5 bases for J; bases not matched to a gene: 2. CDR1 is SQVTM, CDR2 ANQGSEA, per germline. CDR3 size: 13 residues. CDR3 DNA: TGCAGCGTCCGACTAGCGGGAGGGGAGACCCAGTACTTC. The encoded protein is CSVRLAGGETQYF.

This clonotype occurred many times. The chain is built from TRBV6-4 and TRBJ1-3; D gene unclear. The germline V and J ends were trimmed by 11 bases and 4 bases, with 6 bases remaining between them. The CDR3 spans 10 residues. CDR1 MRHNA and CDR2 SNTAGT come from the germline V gene. Here the CDR3 DNA reads TGTGCCCCACAGGGAAACACCATATATTTT. This gives the protein CAPQGNTIYF.

The sample holds a few counts of this clonotype. The chain uses TRBV20-1 and TRBJ1-1; D is uncertain. Trimming shortened V by 2 bases and J by 1 base, and 11 bases separated the two germline ends. Per the germline V gene, CDR1 is DFQATT and CDR2 is SNEGSKA (reference sequence). This CDR3 region has 14 residues. CDR3 sequence (DNA): TGCAGTGCTAGAAGATGGGAGCAGAACACTGAAGCTTTCTTT. Translated, it gives CSARRWEQNTEAFF.

V and J are TRBV18 and TRBJ1-1; no firm D call. The length of the CDR3 is 13 residues. With 2 bases removed from V and 1 base from J, the gap between germline ends came to 5 bases. Germline V gene data show CDR1 as KGHSH and CDR2 as LQKENI. The CDR3 DNA reads TGTGCCAGCTCACCAATCAAGAACACTGAAGCTTTCTTT. Encoded protein: CASSPIKNTEAFF.

This clonotype was counted ten times or more. At one of its ends the junction is not consistent with the germline gene, which may arise from a read error. The chain couples TRBV28 to TRBJ2-3; TRBD1 is a possible D gene (7 bases). Germline V gives CDR1 MDHEN, CDR2 SYDVKM. This CDR3 region has 13 residues. In DNA form, the CDR3 reads TGTGCCAGCAGGCGGGACAGCATAGATACGCAGTATTTT. Its protein product is CASRRDSIDTQYF.

This clonotype was seen many times. The chain couples TRBV28 to TRBJ2-1, with 10 bases that match TRBD2. CDR1 MDHEN and CDR2 SYDVKM come from the germline V gene. V dropped 6 bases and J dropped 5; count of bases not matched to a gene: 7. This CDR3 is 15 amino acids long. CDR3 sequence: CASSQREGRDNEQFF. The CDR3 DNA sequence: TGTGCCAGCAGCCAGCGGGAGGGCCGCGACAATGAGCAGTTCTTC. The full variable domain, with the rest looked up from reference TRBV28 and TRBJ2-1, is DVKVTQSSRYLVKRTGEKVFLECVQDMDHENMFWYRQDPGLGLRLIYFSYDVKMKEKGDIPEGYSVSREKKERFSLILESASTNQTSMYLCASSQREGRDNEQFFGPGTRLTVL.

This clonotype was seen a handful of times. The rearrangement uses TRBV30 and TRBJ2-5; 10 positions match TRBD1. Germline CDR1 is GTSNPN and CDR2 is SVGIG (reference sequence). Trimming took 5 bases from V and 4 from J; bases not matched to a gene: 4. This CDR3 contains 13 residues. In nucleotides, the CDR3 is TGTGCCTGGGGCAGGGACAGGGGAGAGACCCAGTACTTC. The encoded protein is CAWGRDRGETQYF.

Ten or more counts support this clonotype. The V and J genes are TRBV27 and TRBJ2-1; D may be TRBD2 (6 bases). CDR3 length: 16 amino acids. Trimming stripped 5 bases from V and 0 bases from J, with 14 bases between. Germline CDR1 and CDR2: MNHEY and SMNVEV (reference sequence). The CDR3 loop reads CASSQLARSSYNEQFF. The CDR3 nucleotides read TGTGCCAGCAGTCAACTAGCTCGGAGCTCCTACAATGAGCAGTTCTTC.

The chain uses TRBV29-1 and TRBJ2-7, with TRBD2 matching 14 bases. Trimming took 6 bases from V and 4 from J; bases not matched to a gene: 8. This CDR3 region has 15 residues. Germline loops: CDR1 SQVTM, CDR2 ANQGSEA. Written as DNA, the CDR3 is TGCAGCGTGACTCCGGGACTAGCGGGAGAGTACGAGCAGTACTTC. It yields the protein CSVTPGLAGEYEQYF.

This clonotype was found a few times. V usage is TRBV20-1 and J usage is TRBJ2-1; D may correspond to TRBD1 or TRBD2 (5 bases each). The CDR3 is made up of 9 amino acids. Germline V gene lookup returns CDR1 DFQATT and CDR2 SNEGSKA (reference sequence). The germline V and J ends were trimmed by 6 bases and 9 bases, with 6 bases remaining between them. The CDR3 is CSAGVEQFF. DNA for the CDR3: TGCAGTGCGGGGGTTGAGCAGTTCTTC.

This clonotype came up a few times. This sequence joins TRBV7-6 and TRBJ2-7, with D uncertain. The CDR3 spans 14 residues. Germline values: CDR1 SGHVS, CDR2 FNYEAQ. V lost 5 bases to trimming and J lost 2 bases, with 13 bases between them. The CDR3 bases are TGTGCCAGCAGCGCAACGCTAGTGGCCTACGAGCAGTACTTC. Amino acids: CASSATLVAYEQYF.

The table lists this clonotype with a few counts. The chain carries TRBV2 and TRBJ2-7; 13 nucleotides match TRBD2. Looked up from germline, CDR1 is SNHLY and CDR2 is FYNNEI. The CDR3 loop spans 16 amino acids. V shed 6 bases, J shed 0 bases, and the junction held 5 bases outside the gene matches. CDR3 bases: TGTGCCAGCAGCGATACTAGCGGGAGGGACTCCTACGAGCAGTACTTC. The encoded protein is CASSDTSGRDSYEQYF.

This chain joins TRBV5-1 and TRBJ2-1, with TRBD1 matching over 8 bases. This CDR3 contains 19 residues. V was pared by 2 bases and J by 0 bases, with 13 bases of the junction left unmatched. CDR1 is SGHRS, CDR2 YFSETQ, per germline. The CDR3, as DNA: TGCGCCAGCAGCTTTCTTCCTAGGACAGGGCAAAGCTCCTACAATGAGCAGTTCTTC. It codes for CASSFLPRTGQSSYNEQFF.

This clonotype was seen a handful of times. The chain uses TRBV6-2 or TRBV6-3 and TRBJ2-5, with a possible D match to TRBD1 (5 bases). V gave up 7 bases and J gave up 2 bases, with 14 bases separating them. Germline CDR1 MNHEY, CDR2 SVGEGT. CDR3 length: 14 amino acids. The chain's CDR3 is CASKGPGSQETQYF. DNA of the CDR3: TGTGCCAGCAAGGGGCCAGGGTCGCAAGAGACCCAGTACTTC.

In this sample, this clonotype turned up a few times. The chain combines TRBV12-3 or TRBV12-4 with TRBJ2-4; D may be TRBD1 or TRBD2 (5 bases each). There are 14 residues in the CDR3. Trimming removed 4 bases at V and 3 bases at J, with 10 bases between. The CDR3 loop is CASSYRDHKNIQYF. The CDR3 DNA sequence: TGTGCCAGCAGTTACCGGGACCACAAAAACATTCAGTACTTC.

This clonotype was observed many times. V is TRBV5-1 and J is TRBJ1-2, with D perhaps TRBD1 (5 bases). V was shortened by 0 bases and J by 3 bases, with 9 bases between the two germline ends. From germline, CDR1 is SGHRS and CDR2 YFSETQ. The CDR3 length is 14 residues. The CDR3 loop is CASSLDRTDYGYTF. The DNA of the CDR3 is TGCGCCAGCAGCTTGGACAGGACTGACTATGGCTACACCTTC.

This clonotype was picked up many times. The chain employs TRBV6-1 and TRBJ2-3; 9 nucleotides align to TRBD1. Trimming at V came to 8 bases and at J to 1 base, leaving 4 bases not matched to a gene. This CDR3 comprises 14 residues. CDR1 is MNHNS and CDR2 is SASEGT in the germline V gene. The DNA of the CDR3 is TGTGCCAGCCGGCGGGACAGGGGCACAGATACGCAGTATTTT. It specifies CASRRDRGTDTQYF.